This T cell receptor (beta chain) stems from a study of tumor and adjacent non-tumor tissue in lung cancer. The library came from three nested PCR rounds adapted from ARM-PCR protocols. From the multiplex PCR reads, TCRdb called clonotypes with MiXCR, one entry per CDR3 protein. The sample shows about 44,000 distinct CDR3 sequences, around 67% of them seen only once. The CDR3 contains 14 residues. The germline V gene encodes CDR1 SGHRS and CDR2 YFSETQ. The V end was cut by 3 bases, the J end by 3 bases, with 11 bases between. No cell sorting was done before RNA was extracted from the tissue. This non-tumor lung sample came from over 3 cm beyond the tumor edge.

The gene calls are TRBV5-1 and TRBJ2-3; D call uncertain. Sequenced input: distant non-tumor lung tissue. The clonotype originates from a woman in her 70s with non-small cell lung cancer. Here the CDR3 reads CASSYLESTDTQYF. CDR3 in DNA: TGCGCCAGCAGCTACCTGGAGAGTACAGATACGCAGTATTTT.